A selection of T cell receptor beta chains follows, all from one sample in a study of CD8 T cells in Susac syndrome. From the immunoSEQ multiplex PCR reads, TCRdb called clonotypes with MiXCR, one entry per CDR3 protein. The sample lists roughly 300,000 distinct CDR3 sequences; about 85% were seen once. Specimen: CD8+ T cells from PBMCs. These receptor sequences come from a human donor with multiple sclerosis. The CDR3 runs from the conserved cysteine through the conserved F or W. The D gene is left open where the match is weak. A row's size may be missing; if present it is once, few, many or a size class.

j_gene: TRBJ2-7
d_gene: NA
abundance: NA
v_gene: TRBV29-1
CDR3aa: CSVEIGYEQYF
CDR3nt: TGCAGCGTTGAAATAGGCTACGAGCAGTACTTC

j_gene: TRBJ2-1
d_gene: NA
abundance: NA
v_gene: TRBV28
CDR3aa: CASSPVGRLTNYNEQFF
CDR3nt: TGTGCCAGCAGTCCGGTCGGGAGACTGACCAACTACAATGAGCAGTTCTTC

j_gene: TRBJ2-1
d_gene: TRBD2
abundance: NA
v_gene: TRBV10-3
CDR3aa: CAIPGLAGGENEQFF
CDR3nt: TGTGCCATCCCCGGACTGGCGGGAGGCGAGAATGAGCAGTTCTTC

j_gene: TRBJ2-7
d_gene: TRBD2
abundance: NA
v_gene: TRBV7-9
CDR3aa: CASSPNGGDGSYEQYF
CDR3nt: TGTGCCAGCAGCCCCAACGGGGGGGACGGCTCCTACGAGCAGTACTTC

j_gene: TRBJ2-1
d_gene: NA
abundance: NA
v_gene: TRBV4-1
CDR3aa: CASSLRDGLNEQSF
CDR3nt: TGCGCCAGCAGCCTCCGGGACGGACTAAATGAGCAGTCCTTC

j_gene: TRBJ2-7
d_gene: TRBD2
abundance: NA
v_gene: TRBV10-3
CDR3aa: CAASGSRAYEQYF
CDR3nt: TGTGCCGCCAGCGGGAGCCGAGCCTACGAGCAGTACTTC

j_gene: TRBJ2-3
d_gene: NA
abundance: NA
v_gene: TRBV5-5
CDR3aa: CASSLQGRGADTQYF
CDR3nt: TGTGCCAGCAGCTTGCAGGGGAGGGGCGCAGATACGCAGTATTTT

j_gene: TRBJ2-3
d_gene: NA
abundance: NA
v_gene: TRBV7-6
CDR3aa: CASSERGPTSTDTQYF
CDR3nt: TGTGCCAGCAGCGAAAGGGGACCCACCAGCACAGATACGCAGTATTTT

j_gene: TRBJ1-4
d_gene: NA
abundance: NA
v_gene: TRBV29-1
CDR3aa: CSADPVDSTNEKLFF
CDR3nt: TGCAGCGCCGATCCGGTCGACAGTACTAATGAAAAACTGTTTTTT

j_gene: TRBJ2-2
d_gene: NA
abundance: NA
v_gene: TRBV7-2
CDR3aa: CASSPGTQNTGELFF
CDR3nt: TGTGCCAGCAGCCCGGGGACTCAGAACACCGGGGAGCTGTTTTTT

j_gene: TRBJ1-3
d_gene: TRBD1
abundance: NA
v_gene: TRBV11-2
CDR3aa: CASSHGTGLGNTIYF
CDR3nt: TGTGCCAGCAGCCACGGGACAGGACTTGGAAACACCATATATTTT

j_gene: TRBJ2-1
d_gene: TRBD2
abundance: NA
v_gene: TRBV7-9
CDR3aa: CASSSIAGGPRNEQFF
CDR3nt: TGTGCCAGCAGCTCCATAGCGGGAGGGCCAAGGAATGAGCAGTTCTTC

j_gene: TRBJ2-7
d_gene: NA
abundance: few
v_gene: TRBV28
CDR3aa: CASRELGESYEQYF
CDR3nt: TGTGCCAGCAGAGAACTTGGGGAATCCTACGAGCAGTACTTC

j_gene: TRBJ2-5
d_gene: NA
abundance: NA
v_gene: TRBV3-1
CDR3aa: CASSQDGGGETQYF
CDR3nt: TGTGCCAGCAGCCAAGACGGGGGAGGAGAGACCCAGTACTTC

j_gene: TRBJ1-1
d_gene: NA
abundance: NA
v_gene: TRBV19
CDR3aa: CASSRSGRKTEAFF
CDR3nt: TGTGCCAGTAGTCGCTCAGGGAGGAAAACTGAAGCTTTCTTT

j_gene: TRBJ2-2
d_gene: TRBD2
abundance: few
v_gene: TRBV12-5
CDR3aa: CASGLGEVAGVSGELFF
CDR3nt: TGTGCTAGTGGTTTGGGGGAAGTAGCGGGAGTTAGCGGGGAGCTGTTTTTT

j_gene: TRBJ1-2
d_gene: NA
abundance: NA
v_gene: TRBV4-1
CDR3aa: CASSQGTLAYYGYTF
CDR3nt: TGCGCCAGCAGCCAAGGGACCTTGGCCTACTATGGCTACACCTTC

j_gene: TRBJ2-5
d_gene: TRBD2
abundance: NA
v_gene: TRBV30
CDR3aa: CAWNLAGEGFQETQYF
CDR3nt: TGTGCCTGGAATCTAGCGGGAGAGGGGTTCCAAGAGACCCAGTACTTC

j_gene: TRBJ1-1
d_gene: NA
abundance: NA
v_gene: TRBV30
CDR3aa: CAWFWGVGNTEAFF
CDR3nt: TGTGCCTGGTTCTGGGGGGTAGGCAACACTGAAGCTTTCTTT

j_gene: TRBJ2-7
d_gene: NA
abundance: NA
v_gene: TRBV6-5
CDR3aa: CANSYRGRYEQYF
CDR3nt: TGTGCCAACAGTTACCGGGGGCGCTACGAGCAGTACTTC

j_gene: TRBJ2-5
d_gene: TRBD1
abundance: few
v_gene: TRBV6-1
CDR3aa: CASDSMGRGLEETQYF
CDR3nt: TGTGCCAGCGACTCCATGGGCAGGGGGCTCGAGGAGACCCAGTACTTC

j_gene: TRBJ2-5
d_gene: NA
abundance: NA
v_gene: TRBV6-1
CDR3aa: CASWRSVRERGETQYF
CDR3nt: TGTGCCAGCTGGAGGTCCGTTCGCGAGAGGGGGGAGACCCAGTACTTC

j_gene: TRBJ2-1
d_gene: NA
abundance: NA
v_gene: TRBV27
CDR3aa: CASSNRPDFHEQFF
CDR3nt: TGTGCCAGCAGCAATCGCCCGGACTTCCATGAGCAGTTCTTC

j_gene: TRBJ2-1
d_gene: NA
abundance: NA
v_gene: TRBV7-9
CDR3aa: CASSLFPRNNEQFF
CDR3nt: TGTGCCAGCAGCTTATTCCCTCGGAACAATGAGCAGTTCTTC

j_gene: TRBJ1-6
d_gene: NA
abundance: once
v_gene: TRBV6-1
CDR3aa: CASKDSTVSLHF
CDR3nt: TGTGCCAGCAAGGATTCTACAGTCTCCCTCCACTTT

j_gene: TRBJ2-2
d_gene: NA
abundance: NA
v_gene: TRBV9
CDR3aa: CASSVAGGELFF
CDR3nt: TGTGCCAGCAGCGTAGCTGGCGGGGAGCTGTTTTTT

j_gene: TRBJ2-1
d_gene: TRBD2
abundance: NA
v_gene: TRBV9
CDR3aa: CASSVGGGRALDEQFF
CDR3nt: TGTGCCAGCAGCGTAGGGGGCGGGAGGGCCCTCGATGAGCAGTTCTTC

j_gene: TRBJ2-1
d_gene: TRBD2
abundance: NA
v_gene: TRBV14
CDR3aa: CASSQGVAGSVWEQFF
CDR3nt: TGTGCCAGCAGCCAAGGGGTAGCGGGATCGGTTTGGGAGCAGTTCTTC

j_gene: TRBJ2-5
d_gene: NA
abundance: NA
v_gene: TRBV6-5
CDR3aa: CASSPVGPETQYF
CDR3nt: TGTGCCAGCAGCCCTGTAGGGCCAGAGACCCAGTACTTC

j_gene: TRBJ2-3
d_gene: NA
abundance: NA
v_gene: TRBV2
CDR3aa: CASSGQESTDTQYF
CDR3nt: TGTGCCAGCAGTGGACAGGAGAGCACAGATACGCAGTATTTT

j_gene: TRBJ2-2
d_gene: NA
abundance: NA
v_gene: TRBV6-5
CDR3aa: CASSSTPGTQGTGELFF
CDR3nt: TGTGCCAGCAGTTCCACCCCCGGGACCCAGGGGACCGGGGAGCTGTTTTTT

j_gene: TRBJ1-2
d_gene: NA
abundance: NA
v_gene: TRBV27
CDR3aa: CASSRGGPNYGYTF
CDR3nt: TGTGCCAGCAGTCGTGGCGGACCTAACTATGGCTACACCTTC

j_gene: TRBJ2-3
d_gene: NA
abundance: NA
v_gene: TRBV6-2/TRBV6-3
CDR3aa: CASSYLAVKTDTQYF
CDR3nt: TGTGCCAGCAGTTACTTGGCGGTGAAGACAGATACGCAGTATTTT

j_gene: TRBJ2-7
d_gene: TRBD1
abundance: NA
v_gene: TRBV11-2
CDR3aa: CASSLAAGGSYEQYF
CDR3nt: TGTGCCAGCAGCTTAGCAGCAGGGGGCTCCTACGAGCAGTACTTC

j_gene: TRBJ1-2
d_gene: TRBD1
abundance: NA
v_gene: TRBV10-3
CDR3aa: CAIRGQGDGYTF
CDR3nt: TGTGCCATCAGGGGACAGGGCGATGGCTACACCTTC

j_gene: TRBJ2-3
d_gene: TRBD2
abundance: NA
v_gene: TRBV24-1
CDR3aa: CATSAGDDTQYF
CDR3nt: TGTGCCACCTCTGCGGGAGACGATACGCAGTATTTT

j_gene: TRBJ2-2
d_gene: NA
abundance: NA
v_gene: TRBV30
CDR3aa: CAWSFTGELFF
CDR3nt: TGTGCCTGGAGTTTCACCGGGGAGCTGTTTTTT

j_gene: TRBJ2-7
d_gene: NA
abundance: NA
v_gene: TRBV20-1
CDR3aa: CSARDSKDSIAYEQYF
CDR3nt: TGCAGTGCTAGAGATTCCAAGGACTCGATCGCCTACGAGCAGTACTTC

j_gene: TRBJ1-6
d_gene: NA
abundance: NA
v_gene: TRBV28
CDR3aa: CASSFGGLNSPLHF
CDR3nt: TGTGCCAGCAGTTTTGGGGGGTTGAATTCACCCCTCCACTTT

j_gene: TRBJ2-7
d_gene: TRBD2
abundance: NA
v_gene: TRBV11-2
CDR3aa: CASSSASFGSGRTYEQYF
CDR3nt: TGTGCCAGCAGCTCGGCTAGCTTCGGGAGCGGGAGAACCTACGAGCAGTACTTC

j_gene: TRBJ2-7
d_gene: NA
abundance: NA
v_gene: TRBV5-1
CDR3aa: CASALRRGYEQYF
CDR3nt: TGCGCCAGCGCCCTCCGTCGGGGGTACGAGCAGTACTTC

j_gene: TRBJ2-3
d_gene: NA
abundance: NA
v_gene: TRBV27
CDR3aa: CASSWEFADTQYF
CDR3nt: TGTGCCAGCAGTTGGGAGTTTGCAGATACGCAGTATTTT

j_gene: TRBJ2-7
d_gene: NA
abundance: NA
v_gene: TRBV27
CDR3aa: CASSLGVAGTYEQYF
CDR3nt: TGTGCCAGCAGTTTAGGGGTGGCGGGGACCTACGAGCAGTACTTC

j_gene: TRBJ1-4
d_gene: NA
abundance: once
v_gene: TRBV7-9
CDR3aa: CASSFVEKLFF
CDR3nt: TGTGCCAGCAGCTTCGTGGAAAAACTGTTTTTT

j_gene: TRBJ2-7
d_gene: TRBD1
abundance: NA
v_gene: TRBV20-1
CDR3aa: CSANSLPTGGYEQYF
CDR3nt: TGCAGTGCCAACTCACTCCCGACAGGGGGCTACGAGCAGTACTTC